The 20 T cell receptor beta chains presented below share a single source sample, sequenced in a study of identical twins. TCRdb itself ran the 5' RACE reads through MiXCR, one entry per CDR3 protein. The sample holds 500,000 to 650,000 distinct CDR3 sequences; less than 9% are singletons and the top ten take 1.5% to 2%. These records were also assigned to another study, of yellow fever vaccine responses in identical twins.

What was sequenced was PBMCs. The origin of the receptors is a woman aged 18-35 years in good health.

V and J are TRBV4-1 and TRBJ1-6; D is unclear. Looked up from germline, CDR1 is MGHRA and CDR2 is YSYEKL. The CDR3 has 14 residues. Trimming removed 4 bases from V and 8 bases from J, with 12 bases in between. As DNA, the CDR3 is TGCGCCAGCAGCCCGGAGGGAATGTATTCACCCCTCCACTTT. Translated: CASSPEGMYSPLHF.

At least ten counts were recorded for this clonotype. The chain couples TRBV6-1 to TRBJ1-2; no definite D call. Germline V lookup: CDR1 MNHNS, CDR2 SASEGT. This CDR3 is 14 amino acids long. V shed 4 bases and J shed 0 bases, with 9 bases lying between them. The CDR3 is CASSASPPNYGYTF. The CDR3 DNA follows: TGTGCCAGCAGTGCCAGTCCGCCTAACTATGGCTACACCTTC.

J is TRBJ2-6 and V is TRBV5-1, with a possible D match to TRBD1 (5 bases). The CDR3 spans 15 residues. CDR1 SGHRS and CDR2 YFSETQ come from the germline V gene. Trimming took 5 bases from V and 0 from J, leaving 9 bases between them. CDR3 sequence: CASSIQVSGANVLTF. CDR3 in DNA: TGCGCCAGCAGTATACAGGTCTCTGGGGCCAACGTCCTGACTTTC.

This clonotype appeared many times. The rearrangement joins TRBV4-2 to TRBJ2-1, with D maybe TRBD2 (5 bases). CDR1 is LGHNA and CDR2 is YNFKEQ in the germline V gene. The CDR3 covers 15 residues. V lost 2 bases to trimming and J lost 4 bases, with 12 bases between them. CDR3 in DNA: TGTGCCAGCAGCCAACTAGCAGAAGCTTACAATGAGCAGTTCTTC. Amino acid sequence: CASSQLAEAYNEQFF.

Only a few counts were recorded for this clonotype. The J gene is TRBJ2-1, the V gene TRBV5-6; D tentatively fits TRBD1 or TRBD2 (5 bases each). The germline V gene encodes CDR1 SGHDT and CDR2 YYEEEE. The V end was cut by 4 bases, the J end by 9 bases, with 20 bases between. The CDR3 sequence is 15 residues long. In DNA, the CDR3 is TGTGCCAGCAGCGGTGAGGGGCGGCGCGCGGGTGAGCAGTTCTTC. As protein: CASSGEGRRAGEQFF.

This clonotype was seen a few times. The CDR3 coding sequence is TGTGCCAGCAGTTCACAGGGGTCGCATAATTCACCCCTCCACTTT. It translates to CASSSQGSHNSPLHF. The V call is TRBV12-3 or TRBV12-4, the J call TRBJ1-6, with 7 bases that match TRBD1. This CDR3 is 15 amino acids long. Trimming at V came to 4 bases and at J to 5 bases, leaving 5 bases not matched to a gene.

The rearrangement joins TRBV29-1 to TRBJ2-2, with 7 bases that match TRBD1. After removal of 5 bases from V and 0 bases from J, the junction contained 3 bases not matched to a gene. From germline, CDR1 is SQVTM and CDR2 ANQGSEA. The CDR3 runs to 14 residues. The CDR3 spells CSVRQGANTGELFF. The CDR3 nucleotides read TGCAGCGTTCGCCAGGGGGCGAACACCGGGGAGCTGTTTTTT.

This clonotype was counted between two and nine times. The chain carries TRBV10-3 and TRBJ2-6; maybe TRBD1 (5 bases). Germline V gene lookup returns CDR1 ENHRY and CDR2 SYGVKD. V lost 3 bases and J 2 bases, leaving 14 bases between the germline ends. The CDR3 length is 17 residues. CDR3 loop: CAISDPPGLAGANVLTF. DNA of the CDR3: TGTGCCATCAGTGACCCGCCAGGGTTGGCTGGGGCCAACGTCCTGACTTTC.

The chain carries TRBV20-1 and TRBJ1-1; D is unresolved. The CDR3 sequence is 11 residues long. The germline V gene encodes CDR1 DFQATT and CDR2 SNEGSKA (reference sequence). V lost 3 bases and J 3 bases, leaving 5 bases between the germline ends. CDR3 sequence (DNA): TGCAGTGCTAGTTTTGACACTGAAGCTTTCTTT. Residues: CSASFDTEAFF.

This clonotype was found many times. The chain recombines TRBV5-1 with TRBJ2-1; D gene unclear. Germline V gene data show CDR1 as SGHRS and CDR2 as YFSETQ. This CDR3 contains 16 residues. Trimming stripped 5 bases from V and 1 base from J, with 16 bases between. The CDR3 reads CASRPLPEQSYNEQFF. The CDR3 bases are TGCGCCAGCAGACCACTACCTGAACAATCCTACAATGAGCAGTTCTTC.

This clonotype appeared a few times. The V call is TRBV12-3 or TRBV12-4, the J call TRBJ2-2; 8 bases line up with TRBD2. Trimming took 6 bases from V and 5 from J; bases not matched to a gene: 11. The CDR3 covers 16 residues. The CDR3 nucleotides read TGTGCCAGCAGAGTCCCGGGGGGGCGCGGGACCGGGGAGCTGTTTTTT. Protein: CASRVPGGRGTGELFF.

The V call is TRBV10-3, the J call TRBJ2-1, with 11 bases matching TRBD1. CDR1 is ENHRY and CDR2 is SYGVKD in the germline V gene. The length of the CDR3 is 15 residues. V was clipped by 4 bases and J by 7 bases; unmatched bases: 6. CDR3 nucleotides: TGTGCCATCAGTGTTGGGACAGGGGGTATTAATGAGCAGTTCTTC. Translated: CAISVGTGGINEQFF.

This clonotype was observed a few times. The rearrangement links TRBV7-8 to TRBJ2-7; weak D call: TRBD2 (6 bases). V was cut by 6 bases and J by 2 bases, with 11 bases left in between. This CDR3 region has 13 residues. CDR1 and CDR2 (germline): SGHVS, FQNEAQ. The CDR3 is CASSLTGAYEQYV. The CDR3 DNA reads TGTGCCAGCAGTCTAACGGGAGCCTACGAGCAGTACGTC.

This clonotype was counted between two and nine times. V gene TRBV7-2 combines with J gene TRBJ2-5, with TRBD1 matching 10 bases. Germline V CDR1 and CDR2: SGHTA, FQGNSA. The junction had 3 bases not matched to a gene; V was cut back by 3 bases and J by 2 bases. The CDR3 runs to 15 residues. CDR3 coding DNA: TGTGCCAGCAGCTTCCCGGACAGGGGGCAAGAGACCCAGTACTTC. This encodes CASSFPDRGQETQYF.

This clonotype showed up just a few times. V usage is TRBV5-1 and J usage is TRBJ2-6; TRBD1 or TRBD2 may be the D gene (6 bases each). CDR3 length equals 17 residues. Germline V lookup: CDR1 SGHRS, CDR2 YFSETQ. The germline V and J ends were trimmed by 4 bases and 2 bases, with 16 bases remaining between them. The CDR3 sequence: CASSSGGTTTGANVLTF. As DNA, the CDR3 is TGCGCCAGCAGCAGCGGCGGGACAACCACTGGGGCCAACGTCCTGACTTTC.

This clonotype was observed a handful of times. The rearrangement joins TRBV5-5 to TRBJ2-5; D not certain. Looked up from germline, CDR1 is SGHKS and CDR2 is YYEKEE (reference sequence). Trimming left V 2 bases short and J 5 bases short, with 10 bases between. CDR3 size: 13 residues. The CDR3 bases are TGTGCCAGCAGCTTAGCATCGAGCGAGACCCAGTACTTC. Its translation is CASSLASSETQYF.

This clonotype was detected only a few times. The chain uses TRBV11-2 and TRBJ2-3; a possible D gene is TRBD2 (6 bases). The CDR3 has 14 residues. With 4 bases removed from V and 8 bases from J, the gap between germline ends came to 16 bases. From germline, CDR1 is SGHAT and CDR2 FQNNGV. CDR3 sequence (DNA): TGTGCCAGCAGCTCCCCAAGCGGGTGGATTACGCAGTATTTT. Residues: CASSSPSGWITQYF.

There are many counts of this clonotype. The CDR3 loop is CASSLGAGRANEQFF. DNA of the CDR3: TGTGCCAGCAGTTTAGGTGCCGGGAGGGCGAATGAGCAGTTCTTC. The V gene is TRBV12-3 or TRBV12-4, the J gene TRBJ2-1, with 8 bases fitting TRBD2. This CDR3 region has 15 residues. V gave up 1 base and J gave up 7 bases; unmatched junction bases: 6.

This clonotype was recorded at least ten times. The chain employs TRBV2 and TRBJ2-2; no clear D. CDR3 size: 13 residues. V was cut by 4 bases and J by 6 bases, with 9 bases left in between. CDR1 is SNHLY and CDR2 is FYNNEI in the germline V gene. The chain's CDR3 is CASSGARPGELFF. CDR3 DNA sequence: TGTGCCAGCAGTGGGGCCAGACCCGGGGAGCTGTTTTTT.

This clonotype turned up a few times. The chain carries TRBV7-3 and TRBJ2-1; 9 positions agree with TRBD2. Germline V gives CDR1 SGHTA, CDR2 FQGTGA. The CDR3 is 17 residues long. Losses at the gene ends were 1 base for V and 2 bases for J; bases not matched to a gene: 6. This chain's CDR3 is CASSLSGAGGPYNEQFF. DNA for the CDR3: TGTGCCAGCAGCTTAAGTGGAGCGGGAGGCCCCTACAATGAGCAGTTCTTC.